The 17 T cell receptor beta chains given below trace back to one sample, sequenced in a study of T cells expressing NK-cell markers. TCRdb re-called the 5' RACE reads, yielding one record per CDR3 amino acid sequence without DNA. In all, the sample yields approximately 150,000 distinct CDR3 sequences. Sequencing was performed on blood T cells: a sorted CD56 or NKG2C T cell subset, CD4+ or CD8+ T cells, or bulk PBMC T cells (not recorded which). These receptors all stem from a young man in good health.

This chain connects TRBV7-9 to TRBJ2-2; the D call from TCRdb, TRBD1, cannot be confirmed without DNA. The CDR3 contains 16 residues. Germline V gene sequence: CDR1 SEHNR, CDR2 FQNEAQ (reference sequence). The CDR3 reads CASSLVPDTITGELFF.

The V gene is TRBV29-1, the J gene TRBJ2-1; TCRdb designates TRBD2, a call that cannot be tested without DNA. CDR1 SQVTM and CDR2 ANQGSEA come from the germline V gene. This CDR3 contains 15 residues. The CDR3 protein is CSVEREAGDYNEQFF.

The chain employs TRBV5-1 and TRBJ2-6; TCRdb proposes TRBD2, but this gene call is untestable without DNA. This CDR3 has 17 amino acids. Per germline, CDR1 SGHRS and CDR2 YFSETQ. This CDR3 reads CASSLAGRGSGANVLTF.

The chain has TRBV7-2 and TRBJ2-7; the D call of TRBD2 rests on TCRdb alone, since no DNA is present to check it. This CDR3 comprises 15 residues. Germline CDR1 SGHTA, CDR2 FQGNSA. The CDR3 region is CASSLSPGLADEQYF. The whole variable domain, filled in from reference TRBV7-2 and TRBJ2-7, reads GAGVSQSPSNKVTEKGKDVELRCDPISGHTALYWYRQSLGQGLEFLIYFQGNSAPDKSGLPSDRFSAERTGGSVSTLTIQRTQQEDSAVYLCASSLSPGLADEQYFGPGTRLTVT.

The rearrangement links TRBV4-1 to TRBJ2-1; no DNA is available, so the TRBD1 call from TCRdb remains unchecked. The CDR3 has 13 amino acids. In germline, CDR1 is MGHRA, CDR2 YSYEKL. CDR3 region: CASSQATLGEQFF.

The rearrangement links TRBV12-3 or TRBV12-4 to TRBJ2-3. The CDR3 is 11 amino acids. This CDR3 reads CASGWFDTQYF.

The V gene is TRBV29-1, the J gene TRBJ1-2; TCRdb lists TRBD1, though no DNA is available to test this call. This CDR3 is 13 amino acids long. Germline lookup yields CDR1 SQVTM and CDR2 ANQGSEA. The chain's CDR3 is CSVDPTGTYGYTF.

The rearrangement links TRBV4-3 to TRBJ2-7; no DNA is available, so the TRBD2 call from TCRdb remains unchecked. The CDR3 has 16 amino acids. Germline V lookup: CDR1 LGHNA, CDR2 YSLEER. CDR3 in amino acids: CASSQGIAGVVYEQYF.

The V and J genes are TRBV24-1 and TRBJ2-7. The CDR3 is 12 amino acids. Germline CDR1 reads KGHDR; CDR2 reads SFDVKD. The CDR3: CATGTGTYEQYF.

The chain is built from TRBV20-1 and TRBJ2-3; the TCRdb call, TRBD2, lacks DNA for checking. The CDR3 sequence is 18 residues long. Germline values: CDR1 DFQATT, CDR2 SNEGSKA (reference sequence). CDR3 sequence reads: CSARTSRLAGISTDTQYF.

This rearrangement joins TRBV30 to TRBJ1-5; TCRdb's assignment of TRBD1 cannot be checked, as there is no DNA. Germline lookup yields CDR1 GTSNPN and CDR2 SVGIG (reference sequence). CDR3 length: 15 amino acids. The CDR3 sequence: CAWSADREKERPQHF.

This rearrangement joins TRBV7-9 to TRBJ2-7; TCRdb reports TRBD1, a call that lacks DNA to check it against. The CDR3 runs 14 residues. The germline V gene encodes CDR1 SEHNR and CDR2 FQNEAQ (reference sequence). This CDR3 reads CASSSYWDPYEQYF.

The chain recombines TRBV3-1 with TRBJ2-3; the D gene TCRdb calls, TRBD2, cannot be checked with no DNA. The CDR3 has 16 amino acids. Germline loops: CDR1 LGHDT, CDR2 YNNKEL (reference sequence). The CDR3 reads CASSQELAGDKDTQYF.

The J gene is TRBJ2-1, the V gene TRBV10-3; the TCRdb call, TRBD2, lacks DNA for checking. Germline V gives CDR1 ENHRY, CDR2 SYGVKD. This CDR3 region has 16 residues. CDR3 sequence: CAIRGTSGRAKNEQFF.

CDR3 sequence reads: CASSLVGLAVPGGELFF. The chain couples TRBV11-1 to TRBJ2-2; absent DNA, TCRdb's TRBD2 call cannot be checked. There are 17 residues in the CDR3. The germline V gene encodes CDR1 SGHAT and CDR2 FQDESV (reference sequence). Using reference TRBV11-1 and TRBJ2-2 for the parts outside the CDR3, the full variable domain is EAEVAQSPRYKITEKSQAVAFWCDPISGHATLYWYRQILGQGPELLVQFQDESVVDDSQLPKDRFSAERLKGVDSTLKIQPAELGDSAMYLCASSLVGLAVPGGELFFGEGSRLTVL.

CDR3 residues: CASSLWGGNEKLFF. This rearrangement joins TRBV11-2 to TRBJ1-4; without DNA, the TCRdb call of TRBD1 cannot be checked. CDR1 and CDR2 from the germline V gene are SGHAT and FQNNGV. This CDR3 comprises 14 residues.

The chain employs TRBV3-1 and TRBJ1-1; TCRdb gives TRBD1 as the D gene, but with no DNA this cannot be confirmed. This CDR3 comprises 20 residues. Germline V lookup: CDR1 LGHDT, CDR2 YNNKEL (reference sequence). CDR3 sequence: CASSPRAPTSLPWGSGEAFF. The variable domain in full, with the rest retrieved from reference TRBV3-1 and TRBJ1-1, is DTAVSQTPKYLVTQMGNDKSIKCEQNLGHDTMYWYKQDSKKFLKIMFSYNNKELIINETVPNRFSPKSPDKAHLNLHINSLELGDSAVYFCASSPRAPTSLPWGSGEAFFGQGTRLTVV.